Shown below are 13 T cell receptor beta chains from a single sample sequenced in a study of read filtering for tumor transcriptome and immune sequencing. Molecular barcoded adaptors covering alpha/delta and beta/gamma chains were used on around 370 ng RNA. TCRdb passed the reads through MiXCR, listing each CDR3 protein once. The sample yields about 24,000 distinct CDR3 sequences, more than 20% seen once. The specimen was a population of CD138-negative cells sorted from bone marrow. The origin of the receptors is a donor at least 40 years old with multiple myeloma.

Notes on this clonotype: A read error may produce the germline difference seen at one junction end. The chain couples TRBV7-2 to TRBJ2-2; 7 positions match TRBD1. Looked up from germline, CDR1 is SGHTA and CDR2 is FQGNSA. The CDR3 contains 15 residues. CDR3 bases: TGTACCAGCAGCTCACGACAGGGAAGTACCGGGGAGCTGTTCTTT. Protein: CTSSSRQGSTGELFF.

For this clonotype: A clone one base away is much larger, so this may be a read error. The CDR3: CAGTGAGPYEQYF. In DNA form, the CDR3 reads TGTGCCGGCACCGGAGCGGGACCCTACGAGCAGTACTTC. The V gene is TRBV7-9, the J gene TRBJ2-7, with 7 positions matching TRBD2. The CDR3 totals 13 residues. The junction had 9 bases not matched to a gene; V was cut back by 11 bases and J by 2 bases. CDR1 and CDR2 (germline): SEHNR, FQNEAQ (reference sequence).

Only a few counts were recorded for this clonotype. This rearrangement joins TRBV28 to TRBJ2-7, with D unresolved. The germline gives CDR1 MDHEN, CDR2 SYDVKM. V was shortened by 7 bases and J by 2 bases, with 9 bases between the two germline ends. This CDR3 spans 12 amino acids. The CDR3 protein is CASNAGPYEQYF. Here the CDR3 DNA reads TGTGCCAGCAACGCAGGCCCCTACGAGCAGTACTTC.

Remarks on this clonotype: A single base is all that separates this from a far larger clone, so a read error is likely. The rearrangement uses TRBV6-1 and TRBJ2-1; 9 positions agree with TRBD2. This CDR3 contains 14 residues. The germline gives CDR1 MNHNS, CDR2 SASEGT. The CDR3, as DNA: TGTGCCAGCAGTTTCGGGACTAGCTGGAATGAGCCGTTCTTC. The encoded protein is CASSFGTSWNEPFF.

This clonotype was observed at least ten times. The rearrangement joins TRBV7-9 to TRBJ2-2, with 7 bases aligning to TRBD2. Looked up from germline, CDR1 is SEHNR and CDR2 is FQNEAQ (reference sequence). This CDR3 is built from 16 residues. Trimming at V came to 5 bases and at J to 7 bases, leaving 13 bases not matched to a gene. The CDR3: CASSLTWTRDGGELFF. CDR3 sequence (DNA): TGTGCCAGCAGCCTAACATGGACTAGAGACGGCGGGGAGCTGTTTTTT.

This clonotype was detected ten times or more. The CDR3 loop reads CASSQDWSWTGQQFF. In DNA, the CDR3 is TGTGCCAGCAGCCAAGATTGGAGCTGGACAGGACAGCAGTTCTTC. The rearrangement uses TRBV3-1 and TRBJ2-1; 7 bases are shared with TRBD1. The germline CDR1 and CDR2 sequences are LGHDT and YNNKEL (reference sequence). This CDR3 is 15 amino acids long. The ends lost 0 bases at V and 11 bases at J; junction bases unmatched: 10.

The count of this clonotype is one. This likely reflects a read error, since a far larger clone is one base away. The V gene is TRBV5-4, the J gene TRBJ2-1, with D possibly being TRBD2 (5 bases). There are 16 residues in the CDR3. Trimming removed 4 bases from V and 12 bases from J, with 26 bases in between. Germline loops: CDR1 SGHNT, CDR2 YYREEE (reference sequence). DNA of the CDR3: TGTGCCAGCAGCCAAGTATTCGCCGGGAAATTGGGTGGGCAGTTCTTC. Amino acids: CASSQVFAGKLGGQFF. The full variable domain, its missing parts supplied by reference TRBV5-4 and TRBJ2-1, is ETGVTQSPTHLIKTRGQQVTLRCSSQSGHNTVSWYQQALGQGPQFIFQYYREEENGRGNFPPRFSGLQFPNYSSELNVNALELDDSALYLCASSQVFAGKLGGQFFGPGTRLTVL.

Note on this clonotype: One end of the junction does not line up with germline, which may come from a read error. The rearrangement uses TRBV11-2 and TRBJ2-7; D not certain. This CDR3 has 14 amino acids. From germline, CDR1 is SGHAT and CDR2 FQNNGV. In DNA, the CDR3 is TGTGCTAGCAGCTTGACCCGGAGCTCCTACAAGCAGTACTTC. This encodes CASSLTRSSYKQYF.

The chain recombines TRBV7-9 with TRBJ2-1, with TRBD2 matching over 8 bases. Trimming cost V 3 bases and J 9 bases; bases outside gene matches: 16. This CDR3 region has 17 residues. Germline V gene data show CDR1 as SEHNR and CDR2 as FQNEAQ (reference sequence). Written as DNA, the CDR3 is TGTGCCAGCAGCTTGGGAGGGACTAGGATAATAAGGGGTGAGCAGTTCTTC. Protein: CASSLGGTRIIRGEQFF.

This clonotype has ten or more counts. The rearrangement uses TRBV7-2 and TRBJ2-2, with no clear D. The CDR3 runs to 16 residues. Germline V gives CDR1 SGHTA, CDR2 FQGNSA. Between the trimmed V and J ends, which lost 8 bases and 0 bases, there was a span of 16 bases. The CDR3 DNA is TGTGCCAGCTTCTGGCCCCAAGTGGCGAACACCGGGGAGCTGTTTTTT. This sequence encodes CASFWPQVANTGELFF.

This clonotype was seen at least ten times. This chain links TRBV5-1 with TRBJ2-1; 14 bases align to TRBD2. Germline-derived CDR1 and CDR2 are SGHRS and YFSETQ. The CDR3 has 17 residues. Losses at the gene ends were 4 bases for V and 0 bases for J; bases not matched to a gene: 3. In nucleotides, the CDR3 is TGCGCCAGCAGCCACGGGACTAGCGGGAGCTCCTACAATGAGCAGTTCTTC. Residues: CASSHGTSGSSYNEQFF.

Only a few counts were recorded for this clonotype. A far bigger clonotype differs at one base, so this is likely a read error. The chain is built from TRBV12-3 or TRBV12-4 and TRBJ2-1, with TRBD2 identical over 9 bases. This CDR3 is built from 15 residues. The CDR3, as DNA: TGTGCCAACAGTCCTACTAGCGGGCCTCACAATGAGCAGTTCTTC. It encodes CANSPTSGPHNEQFF.

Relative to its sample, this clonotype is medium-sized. In nucleotides, the CDR3 is TGCAGCGTTCGCAGCGGGAGTTACGAGCAGTACTTC. This codes for CSVRSGSYEQYF. The gene calls are TRBV29-1 and TRBJ2-7, with 8 bases lining up with TRBD2. Germline trimming cut 5 bases from V and 4 bases from J; bases unmatched to any gene: 4. The CDR3 totals 12 residues. From germline, CDR1 is SQVTM and CDR2 ANQGSEA.